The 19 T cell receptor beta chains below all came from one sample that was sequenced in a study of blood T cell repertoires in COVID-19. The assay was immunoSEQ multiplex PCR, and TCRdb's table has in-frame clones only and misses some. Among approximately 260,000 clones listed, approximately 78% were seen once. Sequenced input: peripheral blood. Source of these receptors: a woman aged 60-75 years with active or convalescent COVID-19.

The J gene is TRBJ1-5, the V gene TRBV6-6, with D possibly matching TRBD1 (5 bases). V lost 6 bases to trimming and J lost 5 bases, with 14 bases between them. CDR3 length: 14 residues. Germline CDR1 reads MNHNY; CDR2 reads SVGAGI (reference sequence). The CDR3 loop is CASRQPRGYQPQHF. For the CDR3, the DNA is TGTGCCAGCAGACAACCTAGGGGTTATCAGCCCCAGCATTTT.

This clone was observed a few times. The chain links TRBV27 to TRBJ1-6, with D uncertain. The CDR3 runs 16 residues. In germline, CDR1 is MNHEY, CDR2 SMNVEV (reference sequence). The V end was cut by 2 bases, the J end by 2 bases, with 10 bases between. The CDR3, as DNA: TGTGCCAGCAGTTTAGTCCCTGCAGCCTATAATTCACCCCTCCACTTT. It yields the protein CASSLVPAAYNSPLHF.

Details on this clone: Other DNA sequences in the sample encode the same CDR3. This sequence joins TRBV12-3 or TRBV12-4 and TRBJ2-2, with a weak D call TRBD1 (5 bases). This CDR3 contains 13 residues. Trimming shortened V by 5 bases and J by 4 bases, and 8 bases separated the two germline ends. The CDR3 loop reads CASSQGFTGELFF. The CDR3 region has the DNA TGTGCCAGCAGTCAGGGATTCACCGGGGAGCTGTTTTTT.

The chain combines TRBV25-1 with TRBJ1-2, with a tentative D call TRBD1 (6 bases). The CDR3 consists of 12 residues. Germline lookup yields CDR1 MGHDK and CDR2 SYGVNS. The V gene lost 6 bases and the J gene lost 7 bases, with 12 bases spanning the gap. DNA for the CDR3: TGTGCCAGCAGCTTTACAGGGCTTGGCTACACCTTC. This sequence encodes CASSFTGLGYTF.

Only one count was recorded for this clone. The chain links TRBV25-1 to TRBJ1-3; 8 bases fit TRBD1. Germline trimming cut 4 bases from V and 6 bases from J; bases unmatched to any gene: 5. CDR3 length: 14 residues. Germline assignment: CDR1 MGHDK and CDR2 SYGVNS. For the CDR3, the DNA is TGTGCCAGCAGTGTATGGACAGGGACAAACACCATATATTTT. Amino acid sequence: CASSVWTGTNTIYF.

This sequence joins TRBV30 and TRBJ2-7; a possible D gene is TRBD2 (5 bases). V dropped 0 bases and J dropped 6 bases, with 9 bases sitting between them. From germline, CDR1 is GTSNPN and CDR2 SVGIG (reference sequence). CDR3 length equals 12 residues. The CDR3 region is CAWSVTSVEQYF. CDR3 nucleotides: TGTGCCTGGAGTGTAACTAGTGTCGAGCAGTACTTC.

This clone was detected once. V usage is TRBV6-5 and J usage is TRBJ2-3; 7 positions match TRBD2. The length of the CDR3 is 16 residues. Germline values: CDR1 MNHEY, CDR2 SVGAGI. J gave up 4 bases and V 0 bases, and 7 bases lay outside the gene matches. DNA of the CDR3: TGTGCCAGCAGTTACTCGGGGTTAGCGGGCCCAGATACGCAGTATTTT. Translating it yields CASSYSGLAGPDTQYF.

CDR3 protein: CASSLAGIASGTDTQYF. The CDR3 region has the DNA TGTGCCAGCAGCTTAGCGGGGATAGCGTCGGGCACAGATACGCAGTATTTT. This chain joins TRBV7-2 and TRBJ2-3, with D maybe TRBD2 (5 bases). Germline V gene lookup returns CDR1 SGHTA and CDR2 FQGNSA. CDR3 size: 17 residues. The V end was cut by 0 bases, the J end by 1 base, with 14 bases between.

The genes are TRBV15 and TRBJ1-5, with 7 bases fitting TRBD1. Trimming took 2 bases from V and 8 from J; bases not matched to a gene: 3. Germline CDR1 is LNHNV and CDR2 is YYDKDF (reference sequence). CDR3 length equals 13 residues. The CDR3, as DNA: TGTGCCACCAGCAGAAACAGGGGAGAGCCCCAGCATTTT. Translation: CATSRNRGEPQHF. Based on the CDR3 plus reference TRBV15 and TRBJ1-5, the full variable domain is DAMVIQNPRYQVTQFGKPVTLSCSQTLNHNVMYWYQQKSSQAPKLLFHYYDKDFNNEADTPDNFQSRRPNTSFCFLDIRSPGLGDTAMYLCATSRNRGEPQHFGDGTRLSIL.

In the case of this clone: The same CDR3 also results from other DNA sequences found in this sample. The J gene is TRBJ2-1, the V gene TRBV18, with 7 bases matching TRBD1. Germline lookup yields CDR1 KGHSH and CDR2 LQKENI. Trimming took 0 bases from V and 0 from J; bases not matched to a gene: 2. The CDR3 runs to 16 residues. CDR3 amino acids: CASSPPGQSSYNEQFF. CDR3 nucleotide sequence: TGTGCCAGCTCACCACCGGGACAGAGCTCCTACAATGAGCAGTTCTTC.

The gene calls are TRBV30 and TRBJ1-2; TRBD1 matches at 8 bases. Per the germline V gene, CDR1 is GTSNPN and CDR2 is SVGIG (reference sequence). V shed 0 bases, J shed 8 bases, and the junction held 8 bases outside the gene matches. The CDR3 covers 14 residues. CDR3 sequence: CAWSVPRQGRGYTF. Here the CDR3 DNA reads TGTGCCTGGAGTGTACCCCGACAGGGGCGAGGCTACACCTTC. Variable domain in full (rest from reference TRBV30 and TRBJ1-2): SQTIHQWPATLVQPVGSPLSLECTVEGTSNPNLYWYRQAAGRGLQLLFYSVGIGQISSEVPQNLSASRPQDRQFILSSKKLLLSDSGFYLCAWSVPRQGRGYTFGSGTRLTVV.

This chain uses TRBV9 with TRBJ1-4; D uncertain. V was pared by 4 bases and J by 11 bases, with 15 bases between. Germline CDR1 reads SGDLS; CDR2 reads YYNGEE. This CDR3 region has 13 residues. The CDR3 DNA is TGTGCCAGCAGCTCCCGCCCCAGCAGGAAACTGTTTTTT. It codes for CASSSRPSRKLFF. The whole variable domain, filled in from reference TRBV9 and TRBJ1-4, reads DSGVTQTPKHLITATGQRVTLRCSPRSGDLSVYWYQQSLDQGLQFLIQYYNGEERAKGNILERFSAQQFPDLHSELNLSSLELGDSALYFCASSSRPSRKLFFGSGTQLSVL.

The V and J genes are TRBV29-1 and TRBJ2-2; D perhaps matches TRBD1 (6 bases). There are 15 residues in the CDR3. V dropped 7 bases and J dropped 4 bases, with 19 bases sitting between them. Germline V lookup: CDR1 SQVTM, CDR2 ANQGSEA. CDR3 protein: CSAARQAAITGELFF. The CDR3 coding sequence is TGCAGCGCCGCACGACAGGCTGCCATCACCGGGGAGCTGTTTTTT.

CDR3 nucleotides: TGTGCCAGCATCATGGACAGGTCCACAACTAATGAAAAACTGTTTTTT. Its translation: CASIMDRSTTNEKLFF. V gene TRBV28 combines with J gene TRBJ1-4, with 7 nucleotides matching TRBD1. In germline, CDR1 is MDHEN, CDR2 SYDVKM. J was trimmed by 0 bases and V by 7 bases; bases with no gene match: 8. This CDR3 spans 16 amino acids.

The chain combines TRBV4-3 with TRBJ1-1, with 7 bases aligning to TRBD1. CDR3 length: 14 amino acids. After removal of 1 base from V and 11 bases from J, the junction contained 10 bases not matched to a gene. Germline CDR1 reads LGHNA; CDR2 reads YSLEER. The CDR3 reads CASSQGGQEGRAFF. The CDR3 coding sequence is TGCGCCAGCAGCCAAGGCGGACAGGAAGGGCGGGCTTTCTTT.

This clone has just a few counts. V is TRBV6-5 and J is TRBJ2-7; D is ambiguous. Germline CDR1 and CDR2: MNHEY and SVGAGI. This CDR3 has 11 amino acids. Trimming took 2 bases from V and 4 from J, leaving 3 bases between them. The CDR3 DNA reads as TGTGCCAGCAGTTACCGGTACGAGCAGTACTTC. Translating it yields CASSYRYEQYF.

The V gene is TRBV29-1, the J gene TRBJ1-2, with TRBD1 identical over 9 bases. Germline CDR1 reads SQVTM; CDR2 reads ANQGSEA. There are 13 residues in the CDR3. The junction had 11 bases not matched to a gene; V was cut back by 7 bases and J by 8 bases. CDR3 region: CSAPGTGKDGYTF. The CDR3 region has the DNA TGCAGCGCCCCCGGGACAGGGAAAGACGGCTACACCTTC.

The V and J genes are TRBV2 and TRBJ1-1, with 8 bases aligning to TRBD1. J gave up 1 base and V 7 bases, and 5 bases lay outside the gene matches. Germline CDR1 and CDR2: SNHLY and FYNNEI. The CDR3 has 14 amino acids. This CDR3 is CASIRGQGNTEAFF. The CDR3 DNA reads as TGTGCCAGCATTCGAGGACAGGGGAACACTGAAGCTTTCTTT.

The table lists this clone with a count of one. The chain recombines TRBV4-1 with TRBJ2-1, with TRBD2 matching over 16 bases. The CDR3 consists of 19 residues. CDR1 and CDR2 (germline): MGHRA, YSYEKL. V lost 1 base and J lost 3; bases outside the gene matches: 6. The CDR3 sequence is CASSQGPGLAGGLYNEQFF. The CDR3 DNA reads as TGCGCCAGCAGCCAAGGGCCGGGACTAGCGGGGGGGCTCTACAATGAGCAGTTCTTC.